The 7 T cell receptor beta chains presented below share a single source sample, sequenced in a study of blood T cell repertoires in COVID-19. Here immunoSEQ multiplex PCR was the method, and the copy in TCRdb shows in-frame clones only, minus some. The sample yields some 80,000 clones, approximately 92% seen once. Material: peripheral blood. These receptors were taken from a woman of 80 years or more with acute or convalescent COVID-19.

This chain links TRBV11-3 with TRBJ2-1; 12 bases line up with TRBD1. Germline V gene data show CDR1 as SGHNT and CDR2 as YENEEA. The CDR3 spans 15 residues. The V and J ends lost 4 bases and 4 bases, in that order; junction bases with no gene match: 2. CDR3: CASSSGQGAYNEQFF. CDR3 sequence (DNA): TGTGCCAGCAGCTCGGGACAGGGGGCTTACAATGAGCAGTTCTTC.

V is TRBV6-2 or TRBV6-3 and J is TRBJ2-3; D possibly corresponds to TRBD1 (5 bases). The CDR3 sequence is 15 residues long. Per germline, CDR1 MNHEY and CDR2 SVGEGT. With 3 bases removed from V and 4 bases from J, the gap between germline ends came to 14 bases. In nucleotides, the CDR3 is TGTGCCAGCAGTTATTCTCAGGGAATCGCAGATACGCAGTATTTT. Translation: CASSYSQGIADTQYF.

This chain links TRBV7-3 with TRBJ2-1; 10 bases line up with TRBD1. Trimming removed 5 bases from V and 1 base from J; junction bases left unmatched: 2. The CDR3 spans 15 residues. Germline V CDR1 and CDR2: SGHTA, FQGTGA. The CDR3 protein is CASSRTGGSYNEQFF. As DNA, the CDR3 is TGTGCCAGCAGCCGGACAGGGGGTTCCTACAATGAGCAGTTCTTC.

The chain carries TRBV7-2 and TRBJ1-6, with 8 bases fitting TRBD1. The ends lost 5 bases at V and 10 bases at J; junction bases unmatched: 10. The CDR3 is 15 residues long. Germline CDR1 is SGHTA and CDR2 is FQGNSA. The CDR3 bases are TGTGCCAGCAGCACCGCGACAGGGGCGGGCTCACCCCTCCACTTT. Translated, it gives CASSTATGAGSPLHF. The entire variable domain, with the rest obtained from reference TRBV7-2 and TRBJ1-6, is as follows: GAGVSQSPSNKVTEKGKDVELRCDPISGHTALYWYRQSLGQGLEFLIYFQGNSAPDKSGLPSDRFSAERTGGSVSTLTIQRTQQEDSAVYLCASSTATGAGSPLHFGNGTRLTVT.

V is TRBV4-2 and J is TRBJ2-7, with D perhaps matching TRBD1 (5 bases). In germline, CDR1 is LGHNA, CDR2 YNFKEQ. The CDR3 contains 13 residues. Trimming removed 5 bases at V and 6 bases at J, with 14 bases between. The CDR3 loop reads CASSAQVVGEQYF. The DNA of the CDR3 is TGTGCCAGCAGCGCACAGGTTGTCGGCGAGCAGTACTTC.

The chain employs TRBV6-2 or TRBV6-3 and TRBJ1-5; 7 nucleotides match TRBD1. Germline V CDR1 and CDR2: MNHEY, SVGEGT. The CDR3 consists of 14 residues. Losses at the gene ends were 6 bases for V and 2 bases for J; bases not matched to a gene: 4. CDR3 loop: CASSRTGGNQPQHF. The CDR3 coding sequence is TGTGCCAGCAGCCGAACAGGGGGCAATCAGCCCCAGCATTTT.

The chain combines TRBV5-4 with TRBJ1-1, with TRBD1 as a possible D gene (5 bases). This CDR3 is 17 amino acids long. Germline assignment: CDR1 SGHNT and CDR2 YYREEE (reference sequence). Trimming shortened V by 1 base and J by 0 bases, and 16 bases separated the two germline ends. The CDR3 DNA reads TGTGCCAGCAGCTTGCGTTTAGTCGACAGATTGAACACTGAAGCTTTCTTT. Amino acid sequence: CASSLRLVDRLNTEAFF.